This T cell receptor beta chain was recovered during a study of cytomegalovirus exposure and HLA in healthy donors. General study points: Sequencing likely caused a cluster of highly shared sequence variants. There were some public TCRs occurring in many donors, but most TCR sequences were rare.

V gave up 6 bases and J gave up 4 bases, with 9 bases separating them. Germline CDR1 is SEHNR and CDR2 is FQNEAQ (reference sequence). This CDR3 is built from 13 residues. Primers: 60 Vbeta forward and 13 Jbeta reverse. The assay was immunoSEQ multiplex PCR, and TCRdb's table has in-frame clones only and misses some. This sample has 150,000 to 200,000 clones, with about 10% found just once. For this clone: Its cognate antigen is unknown.

The chain couples TRBV7-9 to TRBJ1-4, with unresolved D. The sample taken for sequencing was PBMCs. The receptor was isolated from a woman aged 25-40 years in good health and CMV-seropositive. CDR3: CASSGQNNEKLFF. In DNA form, the CDR3 reads TGTGCCAGCAGTGGGCAGAATAATGAAAAACTGTTTTTT.